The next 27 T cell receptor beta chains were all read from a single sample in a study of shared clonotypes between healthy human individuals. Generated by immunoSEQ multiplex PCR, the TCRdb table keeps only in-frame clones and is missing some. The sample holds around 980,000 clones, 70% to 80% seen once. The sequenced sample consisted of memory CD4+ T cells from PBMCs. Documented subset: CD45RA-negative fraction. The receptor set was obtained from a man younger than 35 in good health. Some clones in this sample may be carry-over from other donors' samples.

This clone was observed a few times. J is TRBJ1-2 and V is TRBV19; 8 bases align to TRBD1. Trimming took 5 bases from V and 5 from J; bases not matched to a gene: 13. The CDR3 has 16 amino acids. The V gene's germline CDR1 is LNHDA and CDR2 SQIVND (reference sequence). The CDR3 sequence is CASSPPGQGGGYGYTF. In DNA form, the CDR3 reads TGTGCCAGTAGTCCCCCTGGACAGGGAGGGGGTTATGGCTACACCTTC.

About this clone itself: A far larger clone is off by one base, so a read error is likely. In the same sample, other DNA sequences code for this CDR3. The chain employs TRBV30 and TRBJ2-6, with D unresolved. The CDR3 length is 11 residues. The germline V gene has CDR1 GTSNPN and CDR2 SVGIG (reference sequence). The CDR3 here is CAWSVTEVLTF. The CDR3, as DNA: TGCGCCTGGAGTGTAACAGAAGTCCTGACTTTC.

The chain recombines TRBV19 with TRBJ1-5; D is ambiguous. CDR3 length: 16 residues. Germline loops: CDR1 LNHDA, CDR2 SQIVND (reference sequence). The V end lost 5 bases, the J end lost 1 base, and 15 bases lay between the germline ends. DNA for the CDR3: TGTGCCAGTAGTCCTGGGTGGGTCGGGAGCAATCAGCCCCAGCATTTT. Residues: CASSPGWVGSNQPQHF.

CDR3 in DNA: TGTGCTAGTGGCCGTCCGGGAGTAGCTTACAATGAGCAGTTCTTC. It translates to CASGRPGVAYNEQFF. V and J are TRBV12-5 and TRBJ2-1, with D perhaps matching TRBD2 (6 bases). The germline CDR1 and CDR2 sequences are LGHNT and FRNRAP. Deletions cut 6 bases from V and 4 bases from J, with 16 bases between. The CDR3 spans 15 residues.

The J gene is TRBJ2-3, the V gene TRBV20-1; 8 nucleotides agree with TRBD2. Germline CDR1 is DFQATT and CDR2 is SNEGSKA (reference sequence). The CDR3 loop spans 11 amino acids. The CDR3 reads CGLALGDTQYF. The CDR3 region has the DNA TGCGGACTAGCCCTCGGAGATACGCAGTATTTT.

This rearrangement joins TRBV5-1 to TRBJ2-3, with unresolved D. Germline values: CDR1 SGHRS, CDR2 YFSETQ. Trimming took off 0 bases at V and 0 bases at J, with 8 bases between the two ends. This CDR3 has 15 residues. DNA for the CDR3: TGCGCCAGCAGCTTGGACCCCTATAGCACAGATACGCAGTATTTT. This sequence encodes CASSLDPYSTDTQYF.

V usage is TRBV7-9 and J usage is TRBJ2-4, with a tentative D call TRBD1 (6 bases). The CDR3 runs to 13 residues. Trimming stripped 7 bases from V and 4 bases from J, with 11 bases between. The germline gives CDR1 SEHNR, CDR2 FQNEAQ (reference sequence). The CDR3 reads CASKKQGKNIQYF. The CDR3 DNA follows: TGTGCCAGCAAAAAACAGGGAAAAAACATTCAGTACTTC. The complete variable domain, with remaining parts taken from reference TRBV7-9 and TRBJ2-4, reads DTGVSQNPRHKITKRGQNVTFRCDPISEHNRLYWYRQTLGQGPEFLTYFQNEAQLEKSRLLSDRFSAERPKGSFSTLEIQRTEQGDSAMYLCASKKQGKNIQYFGAGTRLSVL.

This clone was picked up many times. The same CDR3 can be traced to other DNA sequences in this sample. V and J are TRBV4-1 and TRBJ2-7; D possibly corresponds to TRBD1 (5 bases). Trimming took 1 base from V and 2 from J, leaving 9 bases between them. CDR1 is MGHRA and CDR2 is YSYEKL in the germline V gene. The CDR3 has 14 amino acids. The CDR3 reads CASSQGQGAYEQYF. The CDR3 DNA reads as TGCGCCAGCAGCCAAGGGCAGGGCGCCTACGAGCAGTACTTC.

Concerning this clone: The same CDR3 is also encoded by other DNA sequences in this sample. The CDR3 loop is CSTRTSGSYNEQFF. The CDR3 DNA reads as TGCAGCACTCGGACTAGCGGGAGCTACAATGAGCAGTTCTTC. The chain carries TRBV29-1 and TRBJ2-1, with 13 bases fitting TRBD2. The CDR3 is 14 residues long. Germline V CDR1 and CDR2: SQVTM, ANQGSEA. V lost 8 bases to trimming and J lost 3 bases; unmatched junction nucleotides: 4.

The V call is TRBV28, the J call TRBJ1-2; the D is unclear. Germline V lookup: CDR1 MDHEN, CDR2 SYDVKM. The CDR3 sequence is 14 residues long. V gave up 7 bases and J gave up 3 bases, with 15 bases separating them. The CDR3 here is CASISLGRDYGYTF. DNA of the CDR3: TGTGCCAGCATTTCATTGGGGAGGGACTATGGCTACACCTTC.

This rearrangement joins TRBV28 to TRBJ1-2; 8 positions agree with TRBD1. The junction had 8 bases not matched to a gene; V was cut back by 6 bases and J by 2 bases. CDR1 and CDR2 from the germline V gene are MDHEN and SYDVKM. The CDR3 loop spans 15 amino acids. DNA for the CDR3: TGTGCCAGCAGGGAAAACAGGGGGGTAAACTATGGCTACACCTTC. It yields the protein CASRENRGVNYGYTF.

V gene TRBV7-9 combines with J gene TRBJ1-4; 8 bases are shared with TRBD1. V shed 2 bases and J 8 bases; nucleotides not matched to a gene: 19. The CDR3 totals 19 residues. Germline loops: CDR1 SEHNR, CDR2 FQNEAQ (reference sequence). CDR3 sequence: CASSLSLLVQGALGEKLFF. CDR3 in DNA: TGTGCCAGCAGCTTATCCCTCCTCGTCCAGGGGGCATTGGGAGAAAAACTGTTTTTT.

This CDR3 reads CASSLELLTGSEQYF. In DNA form, the CDR3 reads TGTGCCAGCAGCTTAGAATTGCTGACGGGCTCCGAGCAGTACTTC. The rearrangement links TRBV7-2 to TRBJ2-7; no definite D call. The CDR3 covers 15 residues. Germline V gene sequence: CDR1 SGHTA, CDR2 FQGNSA. V lost 1 base to trimming and J lost 6 bases, with 16 bases between them.

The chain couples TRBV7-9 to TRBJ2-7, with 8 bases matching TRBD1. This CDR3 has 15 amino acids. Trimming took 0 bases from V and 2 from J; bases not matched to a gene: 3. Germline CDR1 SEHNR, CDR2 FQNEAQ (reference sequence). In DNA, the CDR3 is TGTGCCAGCAGCTTAGCCCGGACAGGGCCCTACGAGCAGTACTTC. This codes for CASSLARTGPYEQYF.

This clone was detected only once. This CDR3 reads CASRTIAGLETQYF. In DNA, the CDR3 is TGTGCCAGCAGGACTATAGCGGGATTGGAGACCCAGTACTTC. This chain links TRBV6-1 with TRBJ2-5; 8 nucleotides agree with TRBD2. The CDR3 has 14 residues. Germline V lookup: CDR1 MNHNS, CDR2 SASEGT. Germline trimming cut 6 bases from V and 5 bases from J; bases unmatched to any gene: 8.

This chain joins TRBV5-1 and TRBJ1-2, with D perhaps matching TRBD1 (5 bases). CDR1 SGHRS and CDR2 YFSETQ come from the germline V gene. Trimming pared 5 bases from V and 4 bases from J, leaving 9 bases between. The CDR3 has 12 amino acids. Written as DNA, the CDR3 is TGCGCCAGCAGGAGGGACTTCTATGGCTACACCTTC. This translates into CASRRDFYGYTF.

CDR3 DNA: TGTGCCAGCAGCTTGGACCCTGGAGATACGCAGTATTTT. Its translation: CASSLDPGDTQYF. The rearrangement joins TRBV5-4 to TRBJ2-3, with D hard to call. Between the trimmed V and J ends, which lost 0 bases and 5 bases, there was a span of 7 bases. Germline CDR1 and CDR2: SGHNT and YYREEE (reference sequence). The CDR3 is 13 amino acids.

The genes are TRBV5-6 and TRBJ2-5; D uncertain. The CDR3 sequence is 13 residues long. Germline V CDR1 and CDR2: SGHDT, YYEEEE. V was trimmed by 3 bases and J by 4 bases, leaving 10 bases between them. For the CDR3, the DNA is TGTGCCAGCAGCTCCCAGAACCGAGAGACCCAGTACTTC. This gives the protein CASSSQNRETQYF.

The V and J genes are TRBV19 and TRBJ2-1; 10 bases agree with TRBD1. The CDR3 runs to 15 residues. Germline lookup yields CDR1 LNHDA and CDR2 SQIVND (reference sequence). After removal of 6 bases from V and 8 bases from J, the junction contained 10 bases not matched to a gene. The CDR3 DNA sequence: TGTGCCAGTAGCCGCCCGGGACAGGGGACGGATGAGCAGTTCTTC. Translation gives CASSRPGQGTDEQFF.

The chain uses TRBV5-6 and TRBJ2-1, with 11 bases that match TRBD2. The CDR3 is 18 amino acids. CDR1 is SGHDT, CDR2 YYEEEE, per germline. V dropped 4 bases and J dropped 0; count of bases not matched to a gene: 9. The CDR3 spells CASSLGTSGNSSYNEQFF. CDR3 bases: TGTGCCAGCAGCCTGGGGACTAGCGGAAATAGCTCCTACAATGAGCAGTTCTTC.

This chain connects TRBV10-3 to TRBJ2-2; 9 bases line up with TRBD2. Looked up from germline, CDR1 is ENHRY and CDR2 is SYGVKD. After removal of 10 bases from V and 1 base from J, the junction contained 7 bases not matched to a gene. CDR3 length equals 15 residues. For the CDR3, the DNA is TGTGCCACCCACGGACTAGCGAGGAACACCGGGGAGCTGTTTTTT. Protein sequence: CATHGLARNTGELFF.

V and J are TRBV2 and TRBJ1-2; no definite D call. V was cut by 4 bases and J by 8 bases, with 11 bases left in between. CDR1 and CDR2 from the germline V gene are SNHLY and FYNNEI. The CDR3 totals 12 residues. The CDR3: CASSVEVAGYTF. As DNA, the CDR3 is TGTGCCAGCAGTGTAGAAGTCGCCGGCTACACCTTC.

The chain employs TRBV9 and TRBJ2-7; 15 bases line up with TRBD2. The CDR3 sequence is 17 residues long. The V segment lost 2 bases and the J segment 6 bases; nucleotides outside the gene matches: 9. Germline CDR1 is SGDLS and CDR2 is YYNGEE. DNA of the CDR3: TGTGCCAGCAGCGTCTACGGACTAGCGGGAGGGCCATCCGAGCAGTACTTC. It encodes CASSVYGLAGGPSEQYF.

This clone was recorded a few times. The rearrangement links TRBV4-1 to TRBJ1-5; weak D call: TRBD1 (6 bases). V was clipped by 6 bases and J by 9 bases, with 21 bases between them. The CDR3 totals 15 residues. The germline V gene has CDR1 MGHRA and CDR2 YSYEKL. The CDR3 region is CASRHEVGRGGPQHF. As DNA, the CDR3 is TGCGCCAGCAGACACGAAGTAGGACGAGGGGGGCCCCAGCATTTT.

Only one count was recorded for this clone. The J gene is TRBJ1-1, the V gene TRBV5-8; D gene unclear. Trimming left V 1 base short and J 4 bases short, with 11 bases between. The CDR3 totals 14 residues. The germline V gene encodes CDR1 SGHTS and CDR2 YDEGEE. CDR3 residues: CASSLKGTGTEAFF. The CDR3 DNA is TGTGCCAGCAGCTTGAAGGGTACTGGCACTGAAGCTTTCTTT.

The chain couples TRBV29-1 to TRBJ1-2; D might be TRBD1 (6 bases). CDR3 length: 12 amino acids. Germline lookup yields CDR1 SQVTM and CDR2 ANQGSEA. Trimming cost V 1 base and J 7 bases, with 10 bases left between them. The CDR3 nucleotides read TGCAGCGTTGAAGTGGGGGCTACTGGCTACACCTTC. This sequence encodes CSVEVGATGYTF.

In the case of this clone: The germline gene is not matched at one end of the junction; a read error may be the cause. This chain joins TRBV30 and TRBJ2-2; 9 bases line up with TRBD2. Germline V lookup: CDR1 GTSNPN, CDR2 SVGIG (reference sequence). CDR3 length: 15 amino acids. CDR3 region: CAGRGAGGRTGELFF. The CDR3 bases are TGTGCCGGGAGGGGAGCGGGAGGAAGGACCGGGGAGCTGTTTTTT.